The sequence of this T cell receptor (beta chain) was determined in a study of monozygotic twins with inflammatory bowel disease. A word on this clonotype: Its antigen is undetermined.

The CDR3 covers 16 residues. Germline-derived CDR1 and CDR2 are KGHSH and LQKENI. TCRdb reprocessed the 5' RACE reads, with one entry per CDR3 protein and no DNA. Recorded for this sample: roughly 100,000 distinct CDR3 sequences. Whole-study findings and limits: IBD patients share fewer clonotypes with other people than healthy twins do, especially with disease activity.

The sequenced material came from blood. The TCR sequence derives from a human donor with ulcerative colitis or Crohn's disease, or a healthy co-twin of an affected twin (not recorded which). The rearrangement uses TRBV18 and TRBJ1-1; the D call of TRBD1 rests on TCRdb alone, since no DNA is present to check it. The CDR3: CASSNRQDRVTTEAFF.